Below, 26 T cell receptor beta chains from the same sample are listed, as sequenced in a study of naive and memory T cell subsets. The library had UMIs added by 3' ligation of an oligonucleotide to TCR cDNA. Four PCR rounds used nested alpha and beta constant region primers plus the SP2 primer. Using its own MiXCR run on the 5' RACE reads, TCRdb lists one record per CDR3 protein. Among tens of thousands of distinct CDR3 sequences listed, more than 6% were seen once. The source is a female donor in good health.

There are many counts of this clonotype. The J gene is TRBJ2-5, the V gene TRBV9; 10 positions agree with TRBD2. Per the germline V gene, CDR1 is SGDLS and CDR2 is YYNGEE. With 4 bases clipped from V and 5 bases from J, the junction kept 11 bases outside the gene matches. This CDR3 has 16 residues. The CDR3, as DNA: TGTGCCAGCAGCCCAGCCCCTAGCGGGAGTTGGGAGACCCAGTACTTC. It codes for CASSPAPSGSWETQYF.

This sequence joins TRBV7-2 and TRBJ1-4, with D maybe TRBD1 (6 bases). The CDR3 extends over 16 amino acids. V gave up 5 bases and J gave up 0 bases, with 13 bases separating them. CDR1 is SGHTA, CDR2 FQGNSA, per germline. The CDR3 bases are TGTGCCAGCAGCACCAGTACAGGGACAACTAATGAAAAACTGTTTTTT. As protein: CASSTSTGTTNEKLFF. Combining the CDR3 with reference TRBV7-2 and TRBJ1-4 gives the whole variable domain GAGVSQSPSNKVTEKGKDVELRCDPISGHTALYWYRQSLGQGLEFLIYFQGNSAPDKSGLPSDRFSAERTGGSVSTLTIQRTQQEDSAVYLCASSTSTGTTNEKLFFGSGTQLSVL.

The table lists this clonotype with a few counts. The genes are TRBV10-3 and TRBJ2-1; D is unclear. Trimming took off 9 bases at V and 6 bases at J, with 15 bases between the two ends. This CDR3 comprises 13 residues. CDR1 is ENHRY, CDR2 SYGVKD, per germline. DNA of the CDR3: TGTGCCATATCGATTGGCCTCATCAATGAGCAGTTCTTC. Translation: CAISIGLINEQFF.

This clonotype has only a few counts. V gene TRBV7-2 combines with J gene TRBJ2-2; 10 nucleotides agree with TRBD1. The CDR3 loop spans 15 amino acids. Germline values: CDR1 SGHTA, CDR2 FQGNSA. Trimming removed 6 bases from V and 2 bases from J; junction bases left unmatched: 3. The CDR3 sequence: CASRPTGGNTGELFF. CDR3 coding DNA: TGTGCCAGCAGACCGACAGGGGGCAACACCGGGGAGCTGTTTTTT. Full variable domain (missing parts from reference TRBV7-2 and TRBJ2-2): GAGVSQSPSNKVTEKGKDVELRCDPISGHTALYWYRQSLGQGLEFLIYFQGNSAPDKSGLPSDRFSAERTGGSVSTLTIQRTQQEDSAVYLCASRPTGGNTGELFFGEGSRLTVL.

This clonotype was recorded at least ten times. The V call is TRBV28, the J call TRBJ1-1; maybe TRBD1 (6 bases). The germline V gene has CDR1 MDHEN and CDR2 SYDVKM. The CDR3 consists of 15 residues. V was trimmed by 7 bases and J by 1 base, leaving 16 bases between them. CDR3 protein: CASTRSPGANTEAFF. CDR3 DNA sequence: TGTGCCAGCACCCGATCCCCGGGGGCGAACACTGAAGCTTTCTTT.

The CDR3 sequence: CASSGTGGETQYF. The CDR3 nucleotides are TGTGCCAGCAGCGGGACGGGCGGGGAGACCCAGTACTTC. The chain carries TRBV7-8 and TRBJ2-5; D possibly matches TRBD1 or TRBD2 (5 bases each). The V end lost 5 bases, the J end lost 5 bases, and 12 bases lay between the germline ends. Germline V gene data show CDR1 as SGHVS and CDR2 as FQNEAQ. This CDR3 is built from 13 residues.

This clonotype was observed at least ten times. The chain couples TRBV28 to TRBJ2-1; 10 bases line up with TRBD2. CDR3 length: 16 residues. Germline V lookup: CDR1 MDHEN, CDR2 SYDVKM. Germline trimming cut 5 bases from V and 4 bases from J; bases unmatched to any gene: 8. In nucleotides, the CDR3 is TGTGCCAGCAGTCCCCCTAGCGGGGGTACATACAATGAGCAGTTCTTC. Translation: CASSPPSGGTYNEQFF.

This clonotype showed up just a few times. The gene calls are TRBV19 and TRBJ2-3, with D perhaps TRBD1 (5 bases). Trimming removed 5 bases at V and 5 bases at J, with 11 bases between. Germline CDR1 LNHDA, CDR2 SQIVND (reference sequence). The CDR3 consists of 13 residues. For the CDR3, the DNA is TGTGCCAGTAGTTACCAGGGAATAGATACGCAGTATTTT. Amino acids: CASSYQGIDTQYF.

The chain combines TRBV20-1 with TRBJ2-4; a weak D match, TRBD1 (5 bases). Germline loops: CDR1 DFQATT, CDR2 SNEGSKA (reference sequence). The V gene lost 8 bases and the J gene lost 0 bases, with 11 bases spanning the gap. This CDR3 region has 13 residues. CDR3 nucleotide sequence: TGCAGTTCTCAGGGTTTAGCCAAAAACATTCAGTACTTC. The encoded protein is CSSQGLAKNIQYF.

This rearrangement joins TRBV27 to TRBJ1-2; a weak D match, TRBD1 (5 bases). Between the trimmed V and J ends, which lost 3 bases and 5 bases, there was a span of 13 bases. CDR3 length: 14 amino acids. Germline V gives CDR1 MNHEY, CDR2 SMNVEV (reference sequence). In DNA, the CDR3 is TGTGCCAGCAGTTTTGGCACGGGGCGTTATGGCTACACCTTC. Translation gives CASSFGTGRYGYTF.

This clonotype was counted ten times or more. The chain couples TRBV25-1 to TRBJ1-1, with D unclear. Germline values: CDR1 MGHDK, CDR2 SYGVNS. V lost 4 bases to trimming and J lost 0 bases, with 9 bases between them. CDR3 length: 14 amino acids. CDR3 sequence: CASSGGLLNTEAFF. The DNA of the CDR3 is TGTGCCAGCAGTGGCGGACTGCTGAACACTGAAGCTTTCTTT.

This clonotype was picked up a small number of times. This sequence joins TRBV7-3 and TRBJ2-2; 7 bases match TRBD1. The V gene's germline CDR1 is SGHTA and CDR2 FQGTGA. Trimming cost V 5 bases and J 3 bases; bases outside gene matches: 6. The CDR3 runs to 15 residues. In nucleotides, the CDR3 is TGTGCCAGCAGCCCGGGACAGACCTACACCGGGGAGCTGTTTTTT. Residues: CASSPGQTYTGELFF.

This clonotype turned up a few times. The chain uses TRBV18 and TRBJ2-2; 10 positions agree with TRBD1. Germline V gene sequence: CDR1 KGHSH, CDR2 LQKENI. CDR3 length: 15 amino acids. V dropped 4 bases and J dropped 6; count of bases not matched to a gene: 5. This CDR3 reads CASSLGQGQAGELFF. CDR3 nucleotides: TGTGCCAGCTCACTGGGACAGGGGCAAGCCGGGGAGCTGTTTTTT.

The table lists this clonotype with a few counts. The gene calls are TRBV5-8 and TRBJ2-6, with D perhaps matching TRBD2 (5 bases). The CDR3 has 16 amino acids. Trimming took 4 bases from V and 0 from J, leaving 11 bases between them. Germline CDR1 reads SGHTS; CDR2 reads YDEGEE. The CDR3 here is CASSRPGSSGANVLTF. CDR3 DNA sequence: TGTGCCAGCAGCCGGCCGGGGTCCTCTGGGGCCAACGTCCTGACTTTC.

This clonotype was recorded only once. A read error may be the cause here, since a much bigger clone is one base away. The chain couples TRBV5-6 to TRBJ2-6; D gene uncertain. CDR1 is SGHDT, CDR2 YYEEEE, per germline. This CDR3 spans 15 amino acids. Trimming left V 4 bases short and J 0 bases short, with 8 bases between. The CDR3 DNA reads TGTGCCAGCAGCCTCAGAGACTCTGGGGCCAACGTCCTGACTTTC. Protein product: CASSLRDSGANVLTF.

This clonotype was picked up a small number of times. This rearrangement joins TRBV18 to TRBJ2-1; D unresolved. V was cut by 3 bases and J by 7 bases, with 7 bases left in between. The CDR3 length is 12 residues. Germline V gives CDR1 KGHSH, CDR2 LQKENI. CDR3: CASSPDRNEQFF. CDR3 sequence (DNA): TGTGCCAGCTCACCGGACCGGAATGAGCAGTTCTTC.

This chain joins TRBV20-1 and TRBJ2-7, with a possible D match to TRBD2 (5 bases). From germline, CDR1 is DFQATT and CDR2 SNEGSKA (reference sequence). The ends were cut back, 1 base at V and 6 bases at J, with 13 bases in the middle. The CDR3 extends over 13 amino acids. The CDR3 coding sequence is TGCAGTGCTAGAGCTTACCTCGAGGGCGAGCAGTACTTC. This translates into CSARAYLEGEQYF.

This clonotype was counted at least ten times. V usage is TRBV2 and J usage is TRBJ2-3, with D perhaps TRBD1 or TRBD2 (5 bases each). Trimming removed 10 bases at V and 0 bases at J, with 8 bases between. Germline CDR1 and CDR2: SNHLY and FYNNEI. The CDR3 sequence is 12 residues long. CDR3 sequence: CATGPSTDTQYF. The CDR3 bases are TGTGCCACGGGACCAAGCACAGATACGCAGTATTTT.

The chain employs TRBV20-1 and TRBJ2-7; weak D call: TRBD2 (6 bases). Looked up from germline, CDR1 is DFQATT and CDR2 is SNEGSKA (reference sequence). V lost 3 bases to trimming and J lost 3 bases, with 15 bases between them. The CDR3 is 14 residues long. CDR3 sequence (DNA): TGCAGTGCTAGCCTAGATCGGGAGCTCTACGAGCAGTACTTC. Amino acid sequence: CSASLDRELYEQYF.

This clonotype occurred a few times. The chain carries TRBV12-3 or TRBV12-4 and TRBJ2-7; possible D gene TRBD1, 6 bases. Trimming removed 5 bases from V and 4 bases from J, with 12 bases in between. This CDR3 is 13 amino acids long. CDR3 region: CASSIGTTYEQYF. The CDR3 nucleotides are TGTGCCAGCAGTATCGGGACAACTTACGAGCAGTACTTC.

This clonotype was seen a single time. The V call is TRBV29-1, the J call TRBJ2-1; TRBD2 agrees at 7 bases. V was clipped by 5 bases and J by 4 bases; unmatched bases: 2. Looked up from germline, CDR1 is SQVTM and CDR2 is ANQGSEA. The CDR3 totals 12 residues. The CDR3 DNA sequence: TGCAGCGTTACTAGCGAGTACAATGAGCAGTTCTTC. Residues: CSVTSEYNEQFF.

This clonotype was seen only a few times. The rearrangement joins TRBV6-5 to TRBJ1-1; D uncertain. From germline, CDR1 is MNHEY and CDR2 SVGAGI. The V and J ends lost 2 bases and 1 base respectively, with 11 bases between them. The CDR3 sequence is 15 residues long. The CDR3 spells CASSYVSRKNTEAFF. The CDR3 DNA reads TGTGCCAGCAGTTACGTTTCCCGAAAGAACACTGAAGCTTTCTTT.

The chain uses TRBV9 and TRBJ2-3; no reliable D call. Germline V lookup: CDR1 SGDLS, CDR2 YYNGEE. The V and J ends lost 1 base and 0 bases respectively, with 9 bases between them. This CDR3 is 15 amino acids long. The CDR3 sequence: CASSVFTSSTDTQYF. CDR3 in DNA: TGTGCCAGCAGCGTATTCACTTCTAGCACAGATACGCAGTATTTT.

The chain carries TRBV27 and TRBJ2-7; D is undetermined. Germline V gene lookup returns CDR1 MNHEY and CDR2 SMNVEV (reference sequence). V lost 5 bases and J lost 2, with 13 bases in between. This CDR3 has 14 residues. The CDR3 protein is CASSPRRVTYEQYF. The CDR3 nucleotides are TGTGCCAGCAGTCCCCGAAGGGTAACCTACGAGCAGTACTTC.

This clonotype was found many times. The CDR3 reads CASSTGLAGSTDTQYF. CDR3 DNA: TGTGCCAGCAGTACGGGACTAGCGGGAAGTACAGATACGCAGTATTTT. This sequence joins TRBV6-6 and TRBJ2-3, with 13 nucleotides matching TRBD2. V shed 5 bases, J shed 3 bases, and the junction held 5 bases outside the gene matches. The germline gives CDR1 MNHNY, CDR2 SVGAGI (reference sequence). This CDR3 has 16 amino acids.

There are a few counts of this clonotype. V is TRBV5-1 and J is TRBJ2-6; possible D gene TRBD2, 5 bases. V was shortened by 0 bases and J by 3 bases, with 10 bases between the two germline ends. This CDR3 spans 16 amino acids. Germline CDR1 and CDR2: SGHRS and YFSETQ. The DNA of the CDR3 is TGCGCCAGCAGCTTGGCCGACGGGGTTGGGGCCAACGTCCTGACTTTC. As protein: CASSLADGVGANVLTF.